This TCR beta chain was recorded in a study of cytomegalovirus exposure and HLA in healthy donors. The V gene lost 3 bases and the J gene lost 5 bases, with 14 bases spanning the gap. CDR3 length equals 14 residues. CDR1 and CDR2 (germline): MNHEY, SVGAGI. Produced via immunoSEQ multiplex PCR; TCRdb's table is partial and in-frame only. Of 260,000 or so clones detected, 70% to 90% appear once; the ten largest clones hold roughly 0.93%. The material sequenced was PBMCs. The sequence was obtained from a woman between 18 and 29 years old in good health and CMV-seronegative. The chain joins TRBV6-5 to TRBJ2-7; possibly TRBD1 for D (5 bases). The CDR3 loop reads CASSYATQGDEQYF. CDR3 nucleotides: TGTGCCAGCAGTTATGCGACCCAGGGCGACGAGCAGTACTTC.